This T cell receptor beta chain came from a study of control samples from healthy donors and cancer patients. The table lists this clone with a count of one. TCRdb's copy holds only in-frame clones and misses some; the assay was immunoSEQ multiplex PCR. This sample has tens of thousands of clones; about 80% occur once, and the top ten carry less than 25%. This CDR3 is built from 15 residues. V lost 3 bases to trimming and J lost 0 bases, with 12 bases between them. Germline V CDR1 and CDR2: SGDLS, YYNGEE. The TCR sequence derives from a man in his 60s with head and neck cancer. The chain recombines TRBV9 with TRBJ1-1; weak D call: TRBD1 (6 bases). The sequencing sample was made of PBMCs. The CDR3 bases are TGTGCCAGCAGCGGACCCGGGACAATGAACACTGAAGCTTTCTTT. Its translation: CASSGPGTMNTEAFF.